This paragraph reports one T cell receptor (beta chain). Antigen specificity is unknown. CDR3 size: 15 residues. The V gene's germline CDR1 is SEHNR and CDR2 FQNEAQ (reference sequence). V gave up 5 bases and J gave up 0 bases; unmatched junction bases: 4. This sample was included in a study of vaccination effects on CD4 cells after COVID-19. Study details: Post-vaccine sampling occurred a median 72 days after the second dose. General observations from the study: Of the vaccine-induced clones from healthy vaccinees, merely 1 of 255 recognized common cold coronaviruses as well.

Peptide-pool stimulation followed by sequencing identified expanded antigen-specific CD4+ clonotypes in the ViraFEST assay. Isolation of CD4+ T cells took place after approximately ten days of culture. Of the BNT162b2 and mRNA-1273 vaccines, participants received two doses of one or the other. The vaccine recipients had no prior SARS-CoV-2 infection, with negative nucleocapsid antibodies. The authors replaced half the medium with IL-2 medium on days 3 and 7. The table came from immunoSEQ multiplex PCR; TCRdb's copy has only in-frame clones and leaves some out. Among about 33,000 clones listed, 55% to 75% were seen once.

V and J are TRBV7-9 and TRBJ2-1, with 7 bases identical to TRBD1. The input for sequencing was CD4+ T cells from PBMCs cultured with HCoV-229E spike peptides, taken after COVID-19 vaccination. This sequence originates from a human donor who received a COVID-19 vaccine. This CDR3 is CASSRQGLSYNEQFF. The CDR3 DNA reads as TGTGCCAGCAGCCGACAGGGCCTCTCCTACAATGAGCAGTTCTTC.